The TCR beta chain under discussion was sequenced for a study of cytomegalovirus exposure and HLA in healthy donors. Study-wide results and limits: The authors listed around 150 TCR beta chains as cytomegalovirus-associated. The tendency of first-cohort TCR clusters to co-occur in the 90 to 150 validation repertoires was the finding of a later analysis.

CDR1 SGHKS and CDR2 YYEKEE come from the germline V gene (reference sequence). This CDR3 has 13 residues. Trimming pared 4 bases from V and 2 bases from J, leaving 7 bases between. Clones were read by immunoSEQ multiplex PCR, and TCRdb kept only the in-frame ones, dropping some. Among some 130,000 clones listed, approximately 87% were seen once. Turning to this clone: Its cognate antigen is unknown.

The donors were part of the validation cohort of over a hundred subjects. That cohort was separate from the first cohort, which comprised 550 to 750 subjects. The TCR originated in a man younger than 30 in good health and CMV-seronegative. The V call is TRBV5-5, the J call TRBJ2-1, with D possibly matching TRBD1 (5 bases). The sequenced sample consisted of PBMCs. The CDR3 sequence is CASSPGTYNEQFF. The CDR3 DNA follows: TGTGCCAGCAGCCCAGGGACCTACAATGAGCAGTTCTTC. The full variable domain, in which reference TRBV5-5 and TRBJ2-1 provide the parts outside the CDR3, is DAGVTQSPTHLIKTRGQQVTLRCSPISGHKSVSWYQQVLGQGPQFIFQYYEKEERGRGNFPDRFSARQFPNYSSELNVNALLLGDSALYLCASSPGTYNEQFFGPGTRLTVL.